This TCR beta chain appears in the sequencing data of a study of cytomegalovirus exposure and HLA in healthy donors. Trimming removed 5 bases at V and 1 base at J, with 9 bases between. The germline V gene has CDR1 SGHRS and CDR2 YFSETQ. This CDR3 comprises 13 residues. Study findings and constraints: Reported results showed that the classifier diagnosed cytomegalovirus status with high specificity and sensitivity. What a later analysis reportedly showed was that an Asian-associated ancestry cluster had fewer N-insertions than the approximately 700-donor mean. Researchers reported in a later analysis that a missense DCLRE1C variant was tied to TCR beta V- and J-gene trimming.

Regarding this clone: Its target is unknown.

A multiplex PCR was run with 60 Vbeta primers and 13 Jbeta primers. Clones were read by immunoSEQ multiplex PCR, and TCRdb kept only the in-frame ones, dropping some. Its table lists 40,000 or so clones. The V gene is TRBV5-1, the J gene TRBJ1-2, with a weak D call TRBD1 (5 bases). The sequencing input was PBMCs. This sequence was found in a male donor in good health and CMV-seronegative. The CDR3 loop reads CASSKGFNYGYTF. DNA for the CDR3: TGCGCCAGCAGTAAGGGGTTTAACTATGGCTACACCTTC.